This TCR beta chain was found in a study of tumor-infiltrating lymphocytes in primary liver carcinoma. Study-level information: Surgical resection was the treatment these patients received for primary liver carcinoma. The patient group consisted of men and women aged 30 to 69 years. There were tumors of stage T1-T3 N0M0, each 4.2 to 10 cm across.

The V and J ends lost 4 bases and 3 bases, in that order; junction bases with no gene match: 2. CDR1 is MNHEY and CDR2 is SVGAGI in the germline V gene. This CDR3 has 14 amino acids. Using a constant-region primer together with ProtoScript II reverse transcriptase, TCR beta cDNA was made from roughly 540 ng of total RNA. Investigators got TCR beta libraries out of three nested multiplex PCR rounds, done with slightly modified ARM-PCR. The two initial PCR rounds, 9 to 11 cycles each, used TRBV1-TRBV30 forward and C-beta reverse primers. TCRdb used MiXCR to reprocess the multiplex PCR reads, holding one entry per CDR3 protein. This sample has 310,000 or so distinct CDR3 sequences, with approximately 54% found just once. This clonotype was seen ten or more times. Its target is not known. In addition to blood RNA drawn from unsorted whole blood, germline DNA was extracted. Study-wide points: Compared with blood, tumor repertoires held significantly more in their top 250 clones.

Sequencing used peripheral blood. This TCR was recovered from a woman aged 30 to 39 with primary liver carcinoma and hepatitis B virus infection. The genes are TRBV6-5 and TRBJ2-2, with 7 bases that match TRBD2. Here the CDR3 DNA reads TGTGCCAGCAGTTTAGGACTAGACACCGGGGAGCTGTTTTTT. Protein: CASSLGLDTGELFF.